Listed here are 4 T cell receptor beta chains from one sample, sequenced in a study of spatial heterogeneity in lung cancer. From the 5' RACE reads, TCRdb called clonotypes with MiXCR, one entry per CDR3 protein. The sample records around 1,000 distinct CDR3 sequences, 25% to 35% being singletons. Time point of the sample: sample taken at primary tumor resection. Sequencing was performed on whole RNA extracted from tumor and nontumor lung tissue, or from frozen PBMC, and the material was left unsorted. Sample: PBMCs, taken at surgery. These receptors were taken from a female donor with early-stage non-small cell lung cancer.

In the case of this clonotype: This beta chain is a stray read from a library made for alpha chains; its abundance is not meaningful. V is TRBV24-1 and J is TRBJ2-3; D is uncertain. The V end was cut by 3 bases, the J end by 10 bases, with 13 bases between. Germline-derived CDR1 and CDR2 are KGHDR and SFDVKD. This CDR3 is 13 amino acids long. CDR3 amino acids: CATSDNAALAQYF. In nucleotides, the CDR3 is TGTGCCACCAGTGATAACGCCGCCCTGGCGCAGTATTTT.

Worth noting for this clonotype: A library made for alpha chains picked up this beta chain off target, so its size means little. V is TRBV18 and J is TRBJ2-7; 7 bases align to TRBD2. V shed 3 bases, J shed 1 base, and the junction held 9 bases outside the gene matches. The CDR3 spans 16 residues. Germline values: CDR1 KGHSH, CDR2 LQKENI. CDR3 coding DNA: TGTGCCAGCTCACCGGTGGGAGGGCGACTATCCTACGAGCAGTACTTC. As protein: CASSPVGGRLSYEQYF.

This clonotype was seen a handful of times. For a library built for alpha chains, this beta chain is a stray read; little rests on its size. This chain links TRBV6-2 or TRBV6-3 with TRBJ2-1; a weak D match, TRBD2 (5 bases). Looked up from germline, CDR1 is MNHEY and CDR2 is SVGEGT. The CDR3 is 14 amino acids. Trimming removed 4 bases from V and 4 bases from J, with 11 bases in between. The CDR3 is CASSSPSGYNEQFF. CDR3 nucleotides: TGTGCCAGCAGTTCCCCCAGCGGTTACAATGAGCAGTTCTTC.

As concerns this clonotype: Mismatch with germline at one junction end may stem from a read error. Being off target in a library aimed at alpha chains, this beta chain has a size of little meaning. The chain joins TRBV7-6 to TRBJ2-5; TRBD2 aligns across 14 bases. The CDR3 covers 16 residues. The germline V gene encodes CDR1 SGHVS and CDR2 FNYEAQ. The chain's CDR3 is CASSQWGTSGRETRYF. The CDR3 region has the DNA TGTGCCAGCAGCCAGTGGGGGACTAGCGGGAGAGAGACCCGGTACTTC.